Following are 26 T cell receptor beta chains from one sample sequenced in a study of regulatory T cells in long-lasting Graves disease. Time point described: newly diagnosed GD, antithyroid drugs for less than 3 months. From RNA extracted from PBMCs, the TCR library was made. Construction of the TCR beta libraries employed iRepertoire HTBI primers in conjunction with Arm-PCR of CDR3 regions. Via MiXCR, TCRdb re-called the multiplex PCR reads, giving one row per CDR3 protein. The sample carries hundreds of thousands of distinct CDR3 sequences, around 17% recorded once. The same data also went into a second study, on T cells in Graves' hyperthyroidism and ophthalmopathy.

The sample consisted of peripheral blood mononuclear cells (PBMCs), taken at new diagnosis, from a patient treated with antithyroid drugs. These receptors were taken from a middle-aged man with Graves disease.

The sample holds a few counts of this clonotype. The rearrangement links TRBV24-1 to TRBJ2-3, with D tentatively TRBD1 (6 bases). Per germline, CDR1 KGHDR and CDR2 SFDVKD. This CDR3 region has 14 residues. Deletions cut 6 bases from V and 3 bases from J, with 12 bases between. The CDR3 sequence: CATSTARGTDTQYF. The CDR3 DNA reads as TGTGCCACCAGTACCGCGAGGGGGACAGATACGCAGTATTTT.

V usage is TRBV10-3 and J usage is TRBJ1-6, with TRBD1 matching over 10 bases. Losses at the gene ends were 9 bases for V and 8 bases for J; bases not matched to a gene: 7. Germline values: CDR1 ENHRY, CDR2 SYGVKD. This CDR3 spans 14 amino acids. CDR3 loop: CAISRDRGDSPLHF. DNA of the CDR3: TGTGCCATTTCCCGGGACAGGGGAGATTCACCCCTCCACTTT.

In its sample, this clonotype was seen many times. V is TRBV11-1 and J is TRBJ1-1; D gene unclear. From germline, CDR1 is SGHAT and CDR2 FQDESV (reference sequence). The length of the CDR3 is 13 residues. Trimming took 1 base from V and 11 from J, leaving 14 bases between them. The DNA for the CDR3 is TGTGCCAGCAGCTTAGGTCTGACGCCGGGGGCTTTCTTT. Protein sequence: CASSLGLTPGAFF.

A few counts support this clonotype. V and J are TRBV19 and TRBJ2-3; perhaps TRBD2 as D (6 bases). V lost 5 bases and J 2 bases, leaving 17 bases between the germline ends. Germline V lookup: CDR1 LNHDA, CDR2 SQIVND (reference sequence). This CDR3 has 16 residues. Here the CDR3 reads CASSGRREGDTDTQYF. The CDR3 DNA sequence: TGTGCCAGTAGTGGTAGGCGGGAAGGTGACACAGATACGCAGTATTTT. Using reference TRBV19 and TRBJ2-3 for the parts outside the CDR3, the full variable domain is DGGITQSPKYLFRKEGQNVTLSCEQNLNHDAMYWYRQDPGQGLRLIYYSQIVNDFQKGDIAEGYSVSREKKESFPLTVTSAQKNPTAFYLCASSGRREGDTDTQYFGPGTRLTVL.

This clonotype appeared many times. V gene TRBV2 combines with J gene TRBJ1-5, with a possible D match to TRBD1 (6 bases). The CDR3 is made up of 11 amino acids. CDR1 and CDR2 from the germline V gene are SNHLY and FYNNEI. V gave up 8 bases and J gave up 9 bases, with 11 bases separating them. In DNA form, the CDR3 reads TGTGCCAGCGGGGTGGACAGGCCCCAGCATTTT. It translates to CASGVDRPQHF. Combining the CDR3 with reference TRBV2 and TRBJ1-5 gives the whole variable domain EPEVTQTPSHQVTQMGQEVILRCVPISNHLYFYWYRQILGQKVEFLVSFYNNEISEKSEIFDDQFSVERPDGSNFTLKIRSTKLEDSAMYFCASGVDRPQHFGDGTRLSIL.

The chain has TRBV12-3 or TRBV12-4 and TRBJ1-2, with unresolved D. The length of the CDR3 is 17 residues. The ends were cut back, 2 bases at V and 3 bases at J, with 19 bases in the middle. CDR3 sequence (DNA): TGTGCCAGCAGTTTACACGGGCCCACGACGAATTACTATGGCTACACCTTC. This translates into CASSLHGPTTNYYGYTF.

The CDR3 coding sequence is TGTGCCAGCAGTTTAGTTGTCCGGGGTTACGAGCAGTACTTC. It translates to CASSLVVRGYEQYF. The chain is built from TRBV28 and TRBJ2-7; perhaps TRBD2 as D (5 bases). Germline values: CDR1 MDHEN, CDR2 SYDVKM. The CDR3 spans 14 residues. The V and J ends lost 2 bases and 4 bases respectively, with 12 bases between them.

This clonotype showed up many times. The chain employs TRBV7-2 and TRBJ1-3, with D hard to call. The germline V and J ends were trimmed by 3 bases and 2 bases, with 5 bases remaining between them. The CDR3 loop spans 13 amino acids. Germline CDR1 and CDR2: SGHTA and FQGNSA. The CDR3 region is CASSFGAGNTIYF. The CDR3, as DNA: TGTGCCAGCAGCTTCGGGGCTGGAAACACCATATATTTT. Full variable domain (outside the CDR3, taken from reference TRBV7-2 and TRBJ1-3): GAGVSQSPSNKVTEKGKDVELRCDPISGHTALYWYRQSLGQGLEFLIYFQGNSAPDKSGLPSDRFSAERTGGSVSTLTIQRTQQEDSAVYLCASSFGAGNTIYFGEGSWLTVV.

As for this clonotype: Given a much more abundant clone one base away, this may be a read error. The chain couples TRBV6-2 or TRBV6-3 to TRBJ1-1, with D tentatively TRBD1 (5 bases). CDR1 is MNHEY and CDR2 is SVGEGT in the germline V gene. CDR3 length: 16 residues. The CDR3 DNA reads TGTGCCAGCAGTGGACCGCCGGGACGGGCCAACACTGAAGCTCTCTTT. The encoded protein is CASSGPPGRANTEALF.

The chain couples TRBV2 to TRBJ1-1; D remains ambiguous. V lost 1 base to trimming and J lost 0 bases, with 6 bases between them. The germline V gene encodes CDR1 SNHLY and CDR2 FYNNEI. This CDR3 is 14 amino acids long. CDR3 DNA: TGTGCCAGCAGTGAAGTGAATCTGAACACTGAAGCTTTCTTT. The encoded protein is CASSEVNLNTEAFF.

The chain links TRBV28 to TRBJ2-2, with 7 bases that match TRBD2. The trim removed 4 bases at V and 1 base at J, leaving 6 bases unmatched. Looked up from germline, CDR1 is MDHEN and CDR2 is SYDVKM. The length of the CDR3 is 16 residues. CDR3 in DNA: TGTGCCAGCAGTTCTCGCGGGGAGGGGAACACCGGGGAGCTGTTTTTT. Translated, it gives CASSSRGEGNTGELFF.

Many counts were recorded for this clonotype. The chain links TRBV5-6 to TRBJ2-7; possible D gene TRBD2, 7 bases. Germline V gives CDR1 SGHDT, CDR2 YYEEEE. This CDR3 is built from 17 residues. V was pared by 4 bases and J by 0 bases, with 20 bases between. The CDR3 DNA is TGTGCCAGCAGCCGGGGGAGGGGACACCGGAGCTCCTACGAGCAGTACTTC. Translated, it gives CASSRGRGHRSSYEQYF.

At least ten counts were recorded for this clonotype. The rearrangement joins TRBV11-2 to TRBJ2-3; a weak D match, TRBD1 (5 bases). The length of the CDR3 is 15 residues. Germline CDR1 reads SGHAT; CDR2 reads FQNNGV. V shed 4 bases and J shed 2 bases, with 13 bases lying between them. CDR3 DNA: TGTGCCAGCAGCTCCCACAGGATCCTCACAGATACGCAGTATTTT. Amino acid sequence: CASSSHRILTDTQYF.

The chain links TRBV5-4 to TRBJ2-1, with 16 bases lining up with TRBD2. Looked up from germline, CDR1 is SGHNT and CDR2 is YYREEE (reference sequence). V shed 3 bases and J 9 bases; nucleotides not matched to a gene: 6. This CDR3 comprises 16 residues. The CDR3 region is CASSSPGLAGGGEQFF. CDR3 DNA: TGTGCCAGCAGCTCGCCGGGACTAGCGGGGGGGGGTGAGCAGTTCTTC. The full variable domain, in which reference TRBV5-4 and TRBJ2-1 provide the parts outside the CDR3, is ETGVTQSPTHLIKTRGQQVTLRCSSQSGHNTVSWYQQALGQGPQFIFQYYREEENGRGNFPPRFSGLQFPNYSSELNVNALELDDSALYLCASSSPGLAGGGEQFFGPGTRLTVL.

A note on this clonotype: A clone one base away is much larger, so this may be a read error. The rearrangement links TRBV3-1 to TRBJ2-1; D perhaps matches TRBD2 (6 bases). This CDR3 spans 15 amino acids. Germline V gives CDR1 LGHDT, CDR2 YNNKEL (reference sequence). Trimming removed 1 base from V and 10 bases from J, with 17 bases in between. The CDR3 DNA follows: TGTGCCAGCAGCCAAGTGGGCGGAGGGCCCTACGAGCAGTTCTTC. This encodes CASSQVGGGPYEQFF.

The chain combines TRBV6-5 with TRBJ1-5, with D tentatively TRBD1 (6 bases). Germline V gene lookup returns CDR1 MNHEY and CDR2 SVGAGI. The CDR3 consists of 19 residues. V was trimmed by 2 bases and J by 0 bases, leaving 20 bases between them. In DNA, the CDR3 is TGTGCCAGCAGTTACCCGCAGCAGGACAGCACCGATAGCAATCAGCCCCAGCATTTT. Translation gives CASSYPQQDSTDSNQPQHF.

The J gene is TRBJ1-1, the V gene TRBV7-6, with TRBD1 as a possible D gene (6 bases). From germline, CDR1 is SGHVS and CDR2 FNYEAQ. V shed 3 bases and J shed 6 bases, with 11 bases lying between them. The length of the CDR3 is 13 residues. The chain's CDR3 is CASSFGGRPEAFF. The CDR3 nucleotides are TGTGCCAGCAGCTTTGGGGGGCGACCTGAAGCTTTCTTT.

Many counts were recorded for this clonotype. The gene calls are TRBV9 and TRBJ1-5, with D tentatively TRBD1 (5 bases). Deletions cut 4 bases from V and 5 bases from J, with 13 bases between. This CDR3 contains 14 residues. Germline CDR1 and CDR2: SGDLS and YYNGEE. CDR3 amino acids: CASSPGQGYQPQHF. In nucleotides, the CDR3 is TGTGCCAGCAGCCCGGGGCAGGGATATCAGCCCCAGCATTTT. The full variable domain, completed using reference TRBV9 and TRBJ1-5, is DSGVTQTPKHLITATGQRVTLRCSPRSGDLSVYWYQQSLDQGLQFLIQYYNGEERAKGNILERFSAQQFPDLHSELNLSSLELGDSALYFCASSPGQGYQPQHFGDGTRLSIL.

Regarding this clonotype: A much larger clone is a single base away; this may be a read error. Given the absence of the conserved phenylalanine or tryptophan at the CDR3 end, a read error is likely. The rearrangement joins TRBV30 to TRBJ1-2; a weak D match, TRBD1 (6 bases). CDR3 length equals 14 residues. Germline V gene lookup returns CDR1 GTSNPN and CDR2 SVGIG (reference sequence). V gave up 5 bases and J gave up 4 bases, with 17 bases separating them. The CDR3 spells CAWSALTGSYGYTS. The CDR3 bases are TGTGCCTGGTCGGCCTTGACAGGAAGCTATGGCTACACCTCC.

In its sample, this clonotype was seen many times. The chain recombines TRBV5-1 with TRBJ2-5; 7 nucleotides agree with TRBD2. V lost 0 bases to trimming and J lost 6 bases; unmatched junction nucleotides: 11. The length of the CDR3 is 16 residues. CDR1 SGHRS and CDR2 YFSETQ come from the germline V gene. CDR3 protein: CASSLVWLAVSKTQYF. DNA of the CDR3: TGCGCCAGCAGCTTGGTCTGGCTAGCGGTCAGCAAGACCCAGTACTTC.

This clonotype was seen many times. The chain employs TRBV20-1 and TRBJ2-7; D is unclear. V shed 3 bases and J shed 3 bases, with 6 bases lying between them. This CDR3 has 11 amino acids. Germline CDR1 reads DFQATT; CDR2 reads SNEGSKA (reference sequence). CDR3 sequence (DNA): TGCAGTGCTAGGATTGACTACGAGCAGTACTTC. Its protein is CSARIDYEQYF.

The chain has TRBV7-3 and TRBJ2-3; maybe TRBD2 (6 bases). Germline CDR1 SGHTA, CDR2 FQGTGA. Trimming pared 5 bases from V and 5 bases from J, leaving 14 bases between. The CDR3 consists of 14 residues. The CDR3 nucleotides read TGTGCCAGCAGCCCCCGATCCGGGGGAGATACGCAGTATTTT. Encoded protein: CASSPRSGGDTQYF.

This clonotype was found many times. The chain's CDR3 is CACTLDRANEAFF. The DNA for the CDR3 is TGTGCCTGCACATTGGACAGGGCTAATGAAGCTTTCTTT. The V and J genes are TRBV30 and TRBJ1-1; 8 positions match TRBD1. The CDR3 is made up of 13 amino acids. Germline CDR1 reads GTSNPN; CDR2 reads SVGIG (reference sequence). After removal of 6 bases from V and 7 bases from J, the junction contained 10 bases not matched to a gene.

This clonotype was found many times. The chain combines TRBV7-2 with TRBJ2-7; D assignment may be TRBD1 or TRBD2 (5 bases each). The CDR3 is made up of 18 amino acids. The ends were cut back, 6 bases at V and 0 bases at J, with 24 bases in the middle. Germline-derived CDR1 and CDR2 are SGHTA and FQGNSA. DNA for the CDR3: TGTGCCAGCAGTAACAACGGGCAAAGAGGGACCTCCTCCTACGAGCAGTACTTC. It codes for CASSNNGQRGTSSYEQYF.

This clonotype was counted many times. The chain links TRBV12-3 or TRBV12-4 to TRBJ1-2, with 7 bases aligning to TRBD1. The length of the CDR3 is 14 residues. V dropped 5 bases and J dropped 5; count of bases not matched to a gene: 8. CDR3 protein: CASSEPGQPYGYTF. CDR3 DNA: TGTGCCAGCAGTGAACCGGGACAGCCGTATGGCTACACCTTC.

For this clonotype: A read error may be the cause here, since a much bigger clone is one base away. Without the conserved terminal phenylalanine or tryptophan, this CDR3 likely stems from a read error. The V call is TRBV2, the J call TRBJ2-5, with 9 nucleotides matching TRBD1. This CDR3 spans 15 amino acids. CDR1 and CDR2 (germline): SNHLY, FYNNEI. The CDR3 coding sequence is TGTGCCACCAGTGATTGGTCGACAGGGGGAGAGACCCAGTACCTC. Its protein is CATSDWSTGGETQYL.